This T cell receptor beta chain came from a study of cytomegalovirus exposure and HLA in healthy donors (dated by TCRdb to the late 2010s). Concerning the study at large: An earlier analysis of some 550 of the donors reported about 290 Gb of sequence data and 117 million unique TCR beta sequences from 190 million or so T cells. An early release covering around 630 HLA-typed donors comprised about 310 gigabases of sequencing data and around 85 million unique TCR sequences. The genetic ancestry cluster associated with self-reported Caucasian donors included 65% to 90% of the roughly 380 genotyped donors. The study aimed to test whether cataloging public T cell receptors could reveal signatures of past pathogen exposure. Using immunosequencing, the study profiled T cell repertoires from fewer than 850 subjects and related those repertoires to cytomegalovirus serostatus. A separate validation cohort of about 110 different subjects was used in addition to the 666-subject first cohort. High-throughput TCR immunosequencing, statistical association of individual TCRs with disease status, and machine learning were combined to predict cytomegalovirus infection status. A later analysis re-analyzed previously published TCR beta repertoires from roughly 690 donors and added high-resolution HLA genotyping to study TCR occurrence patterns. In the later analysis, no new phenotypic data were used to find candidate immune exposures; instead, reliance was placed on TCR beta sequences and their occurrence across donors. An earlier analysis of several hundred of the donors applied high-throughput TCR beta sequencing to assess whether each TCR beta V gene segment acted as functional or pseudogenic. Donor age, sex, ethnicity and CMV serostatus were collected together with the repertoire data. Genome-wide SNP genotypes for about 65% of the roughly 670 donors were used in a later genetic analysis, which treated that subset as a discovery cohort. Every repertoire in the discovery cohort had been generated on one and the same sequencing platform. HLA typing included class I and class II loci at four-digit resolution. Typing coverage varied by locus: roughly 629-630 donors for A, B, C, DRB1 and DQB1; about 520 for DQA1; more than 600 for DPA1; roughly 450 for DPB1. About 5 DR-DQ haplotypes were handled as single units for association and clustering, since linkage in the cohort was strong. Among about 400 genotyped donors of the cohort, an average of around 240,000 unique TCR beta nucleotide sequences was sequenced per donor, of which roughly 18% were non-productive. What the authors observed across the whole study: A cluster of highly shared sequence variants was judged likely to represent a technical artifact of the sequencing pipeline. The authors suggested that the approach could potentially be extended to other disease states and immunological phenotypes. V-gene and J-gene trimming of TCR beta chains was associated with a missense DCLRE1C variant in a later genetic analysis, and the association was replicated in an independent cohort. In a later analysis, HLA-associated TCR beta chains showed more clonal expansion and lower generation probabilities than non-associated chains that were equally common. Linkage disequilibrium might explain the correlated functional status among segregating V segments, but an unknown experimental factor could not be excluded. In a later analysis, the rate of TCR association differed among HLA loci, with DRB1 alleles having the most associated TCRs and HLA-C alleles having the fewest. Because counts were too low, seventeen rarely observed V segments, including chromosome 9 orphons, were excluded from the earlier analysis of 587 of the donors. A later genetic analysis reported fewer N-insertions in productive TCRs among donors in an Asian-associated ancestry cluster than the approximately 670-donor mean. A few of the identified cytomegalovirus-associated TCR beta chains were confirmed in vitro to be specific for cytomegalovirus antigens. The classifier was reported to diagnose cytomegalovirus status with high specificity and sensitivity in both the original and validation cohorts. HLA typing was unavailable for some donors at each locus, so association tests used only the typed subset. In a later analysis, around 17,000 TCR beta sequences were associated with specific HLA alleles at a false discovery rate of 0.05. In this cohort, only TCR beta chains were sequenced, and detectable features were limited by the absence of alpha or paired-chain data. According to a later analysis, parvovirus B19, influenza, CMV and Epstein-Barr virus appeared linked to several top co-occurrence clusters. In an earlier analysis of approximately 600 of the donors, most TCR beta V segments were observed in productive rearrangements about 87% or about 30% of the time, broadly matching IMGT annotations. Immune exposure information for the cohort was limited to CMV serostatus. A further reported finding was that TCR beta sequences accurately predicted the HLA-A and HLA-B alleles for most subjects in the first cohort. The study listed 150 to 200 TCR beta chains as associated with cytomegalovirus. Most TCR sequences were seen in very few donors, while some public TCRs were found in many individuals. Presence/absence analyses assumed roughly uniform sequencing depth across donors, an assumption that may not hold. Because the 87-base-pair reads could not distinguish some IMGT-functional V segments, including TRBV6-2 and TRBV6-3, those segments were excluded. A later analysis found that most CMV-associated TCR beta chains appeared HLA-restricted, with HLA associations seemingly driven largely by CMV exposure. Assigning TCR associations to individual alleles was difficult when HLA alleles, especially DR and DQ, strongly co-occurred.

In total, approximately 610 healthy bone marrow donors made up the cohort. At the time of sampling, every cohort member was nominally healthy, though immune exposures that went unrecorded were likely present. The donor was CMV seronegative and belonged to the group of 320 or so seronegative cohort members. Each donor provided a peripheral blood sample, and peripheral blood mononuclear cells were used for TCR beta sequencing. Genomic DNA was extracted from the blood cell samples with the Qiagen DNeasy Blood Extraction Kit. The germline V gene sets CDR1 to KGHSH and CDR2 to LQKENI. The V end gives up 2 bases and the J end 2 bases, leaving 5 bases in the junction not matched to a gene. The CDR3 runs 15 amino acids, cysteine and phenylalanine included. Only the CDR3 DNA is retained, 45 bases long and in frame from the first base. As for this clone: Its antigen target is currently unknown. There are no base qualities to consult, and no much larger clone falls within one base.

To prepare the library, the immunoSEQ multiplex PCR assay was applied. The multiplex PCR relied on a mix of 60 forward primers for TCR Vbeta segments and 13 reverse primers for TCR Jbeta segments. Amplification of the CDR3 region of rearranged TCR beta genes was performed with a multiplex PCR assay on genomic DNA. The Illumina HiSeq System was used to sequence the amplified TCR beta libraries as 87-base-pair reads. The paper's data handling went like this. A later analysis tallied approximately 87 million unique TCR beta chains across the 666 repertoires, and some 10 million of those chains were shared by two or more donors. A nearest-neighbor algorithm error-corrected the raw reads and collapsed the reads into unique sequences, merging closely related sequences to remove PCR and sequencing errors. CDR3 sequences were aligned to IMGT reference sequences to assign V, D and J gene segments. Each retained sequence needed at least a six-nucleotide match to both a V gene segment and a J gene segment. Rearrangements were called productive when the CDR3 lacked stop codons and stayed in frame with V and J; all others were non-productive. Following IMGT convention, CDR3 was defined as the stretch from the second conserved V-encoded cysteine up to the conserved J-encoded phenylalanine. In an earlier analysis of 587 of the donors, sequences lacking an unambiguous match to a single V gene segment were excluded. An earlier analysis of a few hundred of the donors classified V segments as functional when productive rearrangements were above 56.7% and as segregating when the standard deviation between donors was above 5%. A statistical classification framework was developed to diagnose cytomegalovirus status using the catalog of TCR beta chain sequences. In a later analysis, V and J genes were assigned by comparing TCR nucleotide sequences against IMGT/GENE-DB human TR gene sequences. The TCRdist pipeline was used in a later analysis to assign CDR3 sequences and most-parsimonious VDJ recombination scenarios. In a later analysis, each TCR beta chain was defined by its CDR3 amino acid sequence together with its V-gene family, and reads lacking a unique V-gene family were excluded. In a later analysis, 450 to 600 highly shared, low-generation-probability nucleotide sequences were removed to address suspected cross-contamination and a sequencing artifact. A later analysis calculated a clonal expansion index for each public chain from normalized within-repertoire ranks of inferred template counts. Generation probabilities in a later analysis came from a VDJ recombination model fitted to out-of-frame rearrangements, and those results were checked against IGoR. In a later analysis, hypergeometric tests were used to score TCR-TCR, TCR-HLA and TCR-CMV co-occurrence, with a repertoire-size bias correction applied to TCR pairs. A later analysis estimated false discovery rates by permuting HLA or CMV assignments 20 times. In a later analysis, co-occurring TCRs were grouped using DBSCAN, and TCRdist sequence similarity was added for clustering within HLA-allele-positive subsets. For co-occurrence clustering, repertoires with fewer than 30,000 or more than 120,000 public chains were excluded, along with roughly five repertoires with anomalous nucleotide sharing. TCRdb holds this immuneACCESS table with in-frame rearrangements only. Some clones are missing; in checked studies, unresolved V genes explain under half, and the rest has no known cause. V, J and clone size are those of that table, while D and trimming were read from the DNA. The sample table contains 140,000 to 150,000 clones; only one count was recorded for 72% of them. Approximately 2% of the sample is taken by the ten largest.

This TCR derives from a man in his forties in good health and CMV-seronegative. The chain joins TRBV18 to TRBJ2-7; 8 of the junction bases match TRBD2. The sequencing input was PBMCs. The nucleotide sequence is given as TGTGCCAGCTCACCAAAAGCGGGAGTTACCTACGAGCAGTACTTC. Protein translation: CASSPKAGVTYEQYF.